Reported below is one TCR beta chain. Its binding antigen is unknown. No qualities accompany the bases; no much larger clone lies one base away. Libraries were made using the immunoSEQ multiplex PCR assay. TCRdb retrieved this table from immuneACCESS and kept in-frame rearrangements only. Not all clones are present; in checked studies, unresolved V genes account for under half, and no reason is known for the remainder. The sample table contains some 37,000 clones; only one count was recorded for around 90% of them. The top ten clonotypes cover 1.2% of the sample. The sample originates from a study of T cell changes during pregnancy in multiple sclerosis (dated by TCRdb to the late 2010s). For the study in its entirety: In women with multiple sclerosis, the researchers looked at how the T cell repertoire shifted as pregnancy progressed.

The germline V gene (reference sequence) provides CDR1 SGHKS and CDR2 YYEKEE. The CDR3 measures 15 amino acids from cysteine to phenylalanine. The sequence is cut down to CDR3 DNA, 45 bases in frame from base 1. The germline ends are 17 bases apart after V is trimmed by 3 bases and J by 6 bases. The sample here was CD4+ T cells from peripheral blood mononuclear cells, taken before pregnancy. The V and J segments used are TRBV5-5 and TRBJ2-3, with TRBD1 tentatively as D gene (6 bases match). This TCR derives from a female donor with multiple sclerosis, enrolled in a pregnancy study. The CDR3 reads CASSSGTSSSDTQYF. The DNA sequence is as follows: TGTGCCAGCAGCTCCGGGACATCCAGTTCGGATACGCAGTATTTT.